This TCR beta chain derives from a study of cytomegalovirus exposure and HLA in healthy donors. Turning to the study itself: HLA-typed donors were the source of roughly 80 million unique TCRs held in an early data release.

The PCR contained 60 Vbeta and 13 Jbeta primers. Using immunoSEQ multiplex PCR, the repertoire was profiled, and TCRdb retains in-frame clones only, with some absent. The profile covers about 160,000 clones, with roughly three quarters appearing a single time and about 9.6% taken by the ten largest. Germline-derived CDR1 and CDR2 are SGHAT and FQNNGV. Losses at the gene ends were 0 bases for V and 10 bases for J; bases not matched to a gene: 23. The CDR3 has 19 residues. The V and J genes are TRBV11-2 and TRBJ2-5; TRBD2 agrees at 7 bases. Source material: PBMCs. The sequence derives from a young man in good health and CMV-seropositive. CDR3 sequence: CASSLDPLLSVVTSLGQYF. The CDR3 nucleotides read TGTGCCAGCAGCTTAGACCCCCTCTTAAGTGTTGTGACTAGCCTGGGCCAGTACTTC.